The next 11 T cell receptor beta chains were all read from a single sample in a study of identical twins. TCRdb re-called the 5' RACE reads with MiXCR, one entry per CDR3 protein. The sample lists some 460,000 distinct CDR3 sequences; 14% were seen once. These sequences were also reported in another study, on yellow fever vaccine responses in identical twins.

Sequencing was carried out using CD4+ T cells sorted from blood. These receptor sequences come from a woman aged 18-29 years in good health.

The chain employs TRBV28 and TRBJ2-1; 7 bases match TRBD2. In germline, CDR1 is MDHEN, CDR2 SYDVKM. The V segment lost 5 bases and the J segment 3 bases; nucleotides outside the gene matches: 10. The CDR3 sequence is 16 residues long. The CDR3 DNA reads TGTGCCAGCAGTCCCCAGGGAGGGGTAAGCTACAATGAGCAGTTCTTC. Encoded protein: CASSPQGGVSYNEQFF.

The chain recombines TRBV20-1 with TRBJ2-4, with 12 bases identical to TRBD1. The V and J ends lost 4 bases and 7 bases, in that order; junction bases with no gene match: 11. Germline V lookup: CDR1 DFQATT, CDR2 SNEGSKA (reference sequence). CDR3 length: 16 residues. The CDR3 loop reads CSANLRDRGRGNIQYF. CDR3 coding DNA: TGCAGTGCTAATCTCCGGGACAGGGGGCGCGGGAACATTCAGTACTTC.

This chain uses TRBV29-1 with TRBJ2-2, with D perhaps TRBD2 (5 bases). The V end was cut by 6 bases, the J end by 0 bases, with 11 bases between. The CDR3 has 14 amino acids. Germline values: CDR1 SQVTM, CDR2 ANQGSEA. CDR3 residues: CSVWTGSNTGELFF. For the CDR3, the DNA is TGCAGCGTCTGGACTGGTTCGAACACCGGGGAGCTGTTTTTT.

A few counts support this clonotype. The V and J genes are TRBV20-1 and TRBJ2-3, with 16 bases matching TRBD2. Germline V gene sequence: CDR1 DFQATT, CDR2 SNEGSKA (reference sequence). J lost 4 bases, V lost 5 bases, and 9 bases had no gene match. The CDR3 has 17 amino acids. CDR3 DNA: TGCAGTGCTGACCCCGGGACTAGCGGGAGGGCCCCAGATACGCAGTATTTT. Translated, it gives CSADPGTSGRAPDTQYF.

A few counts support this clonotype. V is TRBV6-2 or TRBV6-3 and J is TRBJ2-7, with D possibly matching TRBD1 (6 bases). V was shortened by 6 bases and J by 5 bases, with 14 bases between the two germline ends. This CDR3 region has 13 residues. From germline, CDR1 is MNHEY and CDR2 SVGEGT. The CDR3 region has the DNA TGTGCCAGCAGACCCGGACAGATCAACGAGCAGTACTTC. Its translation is CASRPGQINEQYF.

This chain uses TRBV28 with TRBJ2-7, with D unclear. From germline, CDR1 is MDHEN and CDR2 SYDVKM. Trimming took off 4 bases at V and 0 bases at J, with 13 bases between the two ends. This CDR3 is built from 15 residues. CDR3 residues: CASSSPPTISYEQYF. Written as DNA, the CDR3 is TGTGCCAGCAGTTCGCCGCCGACAATCTCCTACGAGCAGTACTTC.

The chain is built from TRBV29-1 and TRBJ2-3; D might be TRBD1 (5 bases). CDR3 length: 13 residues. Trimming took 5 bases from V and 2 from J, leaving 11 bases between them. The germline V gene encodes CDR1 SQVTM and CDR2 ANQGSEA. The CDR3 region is CSVCWGTTDTQYF. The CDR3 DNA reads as TGCAGCGTTTGTTGGGGCACCACAGATACGCAGTATTTT.

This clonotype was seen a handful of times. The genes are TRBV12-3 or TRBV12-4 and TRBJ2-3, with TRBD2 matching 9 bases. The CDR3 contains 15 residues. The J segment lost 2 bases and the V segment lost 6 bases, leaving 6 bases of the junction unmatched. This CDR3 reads CASREAGGSTDTQYF. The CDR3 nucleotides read TGTGCCAGCAGGGAAGCGGGGGGTTCCACAGATACGCAGTATTTT.

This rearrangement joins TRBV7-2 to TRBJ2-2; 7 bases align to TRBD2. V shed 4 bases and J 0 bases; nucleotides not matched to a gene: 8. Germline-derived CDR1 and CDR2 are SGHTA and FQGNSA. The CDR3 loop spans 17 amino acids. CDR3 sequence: CASSSGLGSANTGELFF. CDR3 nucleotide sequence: TGTGCCAGCAGCTCAGGACTAGGCTCCGCGAACACCGGGGAGCTGTTTTTT.

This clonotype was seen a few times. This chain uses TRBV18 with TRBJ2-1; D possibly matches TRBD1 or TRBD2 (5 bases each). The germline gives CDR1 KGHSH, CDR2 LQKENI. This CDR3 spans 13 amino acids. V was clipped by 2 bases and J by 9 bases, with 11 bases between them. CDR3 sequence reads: CASSPDRGGEQFF. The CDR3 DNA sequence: TGTGCCAGCTCACCAGACCGGGGCGGTGAGCAGTTCTTC.

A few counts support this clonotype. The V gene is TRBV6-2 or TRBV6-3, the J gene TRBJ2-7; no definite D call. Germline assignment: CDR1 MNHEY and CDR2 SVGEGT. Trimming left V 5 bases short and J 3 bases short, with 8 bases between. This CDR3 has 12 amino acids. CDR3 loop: CASSDPRYEQYF. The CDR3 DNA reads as TGTGCCAGCAGTGATCCCCGCTACGAGCAGTACTTC.